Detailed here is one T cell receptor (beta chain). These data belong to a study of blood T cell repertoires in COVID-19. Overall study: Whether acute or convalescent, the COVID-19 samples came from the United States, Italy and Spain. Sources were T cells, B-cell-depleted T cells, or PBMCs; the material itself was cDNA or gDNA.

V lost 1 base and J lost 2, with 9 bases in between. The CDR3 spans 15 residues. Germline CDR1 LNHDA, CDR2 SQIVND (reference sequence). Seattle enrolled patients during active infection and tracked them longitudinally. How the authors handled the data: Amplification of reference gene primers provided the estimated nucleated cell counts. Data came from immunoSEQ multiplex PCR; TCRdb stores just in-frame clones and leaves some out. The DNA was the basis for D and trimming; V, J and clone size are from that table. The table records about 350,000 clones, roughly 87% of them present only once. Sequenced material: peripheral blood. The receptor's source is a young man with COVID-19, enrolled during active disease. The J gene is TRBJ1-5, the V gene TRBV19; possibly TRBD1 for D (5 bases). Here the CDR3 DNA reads TGTGCCAGTAGTATAGGGAGCAGGGGCAATCAGCCCCAGCATTTT. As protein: CASSIGSRGNQPQHF.